The source of this T cell receptor (beta chain) is a study of PD-1 blockade in classical Hodgkin lymphoma. Each patient relapsed following autologous stem cell transplantation, and prior brentuximab vedotin exposure differed. Repertoires were generated with immunoSEQ multiplex PCR, while TCRdb's copy carries only in-frame clones and drops some. This repertoire shows about 99,000 clones, more than 80% found once; its top ten account for approximately 15%. Here the sequenced sample was peripheral blood mononuclear cells (PBMCs), taken before the second cycle of nivolumab. The TCR comes from a human donor with classical Hodgkin lymphoma.

CDR3 loop: CAISGGLAGYYEQYF. The CDR3, as DNA: TGTGCCATCAGTGGCGGCCTAGCGGGATACTACGAGCAGTACTTC. The V gene is TRBV10-3, the J gene TRBJ2-7; 9 bases line up with TRBD2. J gave up 3 bases and V 4 bases, and 7 bases lay outside the gene matches. CDR1 and CDR2 (germline): ENHRY, SYGVKD. This CDR3 comprises 15 residues.